Following are 13 T cell receptor beta chains from one sample sequenced in a study of resident and recirculating memory T cells in vitiligo. Data came from immunoSEQ multiplex PCR; TCRdb stores just in-frame clones and leaves some out. The sample has 60,000 to 80,000 clones, approximately 93% seen once; the top ten hold 4.9%. Sequenced material: blood. Every receptor here comes from a male donor with vitiligo.

The J gene is TRBJ2-5, the V gene TRBV10-3, with 9 bases lining up with TRBD2. V lost 1 base to trimming and J lost 1 base; unmatched junction nucleotides: 7. CDR3 length: 17 residues. CDR1 is ENHRY, CDR2 SYGVKD, per germline. The CDR3 reads CAISEYWSSGGQETQYF. For the CDR3, the DNA is TGTGCCATCAGTGAGTATTGGAGTAGCGGGGGCCAAGAGACCCAGTACTTC.

The chain carries TRBV9 and TRBJ1-2, with 7 bases aligning to TRBD1. The CDR3 has 14 residues. Germline values: CDR1 SGDLS, CDR2 YYNGEE. Trimming took 4 bases from V and 6 from J; bases not matched to a gene: 9. CDR3 DNA sequence: TGTGCCAGCAGCTTTGGGACAGTAAATCATGGCTACACCTTC. It codes for CASSFGTVNHGYTF.

This clone has just one count. The rearrangement joins TRBV27 to TRBJ2-2; 7 positions agree with TRBD1. The V segment lost 2 bases and the J segment 6 bases; nucleotides outside the gene matches: 3. Germline assignment: CDR1 MNHEY and CDR2 SMNVEV (reference sequence). The CDR3 covers 14 residues. This chain's CDR3 is CASSLDRVAGELFF. CDR3 DNA sequence: TGTGCCAGCAGTTTAGACAGGGTCGCCGGGGAGCTGTTTTTT.

This clone showed up just once. The CDR3 is CASSRNGVPNEKLFF. CDR3 coding DNA: TGTGCCAGCAGTCGTAACGGGGTCCCAAATGAAAAACTGTTTTTT. V usage is TRBV7-2 and J usage is TRBJ1-4; D remains unclear. The CDR3 is 15 residues long. V was pared by 6 bases and J by 5 bases, with 16 bases between. Germline CDR1 reads SGHTA; CDR2 reads FQGNSA.

CDR3 region: CASSYSASAGAGEQYF. In DNA form, the CDR3 reads TGTGCCAGCAGTTACTCGGCTAGCGCCGGAGCCGGCGAGCAGTACTTC. This rearrangement joins TRBV6-5 to TRBJ2-7, with D possibly matching TRBD2 (6 bases). V was trimmed by 0 bases and J by 6 bases, leaving 18 bases between them. CDR3 length: 16 amino acids. Per germline, CDR1 MNHEY and CDR2 SVGAGI.

The rearrangement uses TRBV5-5 and TRBJ1-1; 8 nucleotides align to TRBD1. This CDR3 is built from 18 residues. V lost 0 bases and J lost 4; bases outside the gene matches: 14. CDR1 and CDR2 (germline): SGHKS, YYEKEE (reference sequence). The CDR3 region has the DNA TGTGCCAGCAGCTTGGACGACAGGGGATTTATCTATATCACTGAAGCTTTCTTT. It encodes CASSLDDRGFIYITEAFF.

The V call is TRBV7-2, the J call TRBJ2-5; D is uncertain. The CDR3 covers 13 residues. Germline CDR1 SGHTA, CDR2 FQGNSA. The germline V and J ends were trimmed by 2 bases and 2 bases, with 6 bases remaining between them. The CDR3 is CASSLPLQETQYF. DNA for the CDR3: TGTGCCAGCAGCTTACCCTTACAAGAGACCCAGTACTTC.

The genes are TRBV25-1 and TRBJ2-7; 9 bases line up with TRBD1. V dropped 5 bases and J dropped 2; count of bases not matched to a gene: 10. The CDR3 is 16 amino acids. Looked up from germline, CDR1 is MGHDK and CDR2 is SYGVNS. The DNA of the CDR3 is TGTGCCAGCAGTTCGGATTTTGGACAGGGGCCCTACGAGCAGTACTTC. Its protein is CASSSDFGQGPYEQYF.

The J gene is TRBJ2-3, the V gene TRBV19; D perhaps matches TRBD2 (5 bases). V lost 7 bases and J 4 bases, leaving 6 bases between the germline ends. The CDR3 is made up of 11 amino acids. CDR1 and CDR2 (germline): LNHDA, SQIVND (reference sequence). The CDR3 loop is CASKLADTQYF. The CDR3 DNA reads as TGTGCCAGTAAACTAGCAGATACGCAGTATTTT.

The chain employs TRBV11-3 and TRBJ2-3, with 8 bases fitting TRBD2. This CDR3 has 15 residues. V shed 3 bases, J shed 4 bases, and the junction held 6 bases outside the gene matches. The germline V gene encodes CDR1 SGHNT and CDR2 YENEEA. The CDR3 DNA reads as TGTGCCAGCAGCTTTGCGCGGGGGGCCTCAGATACGCAGTATTTT. It specifies CASSFARGASDTQYF.

The chain joins TRBV11-2 to TRBJ1-1; unclear D gene. The CDR3 has 13 residues. The germline gives CDR1 SGHAT, CDR2 FQNNGV. Trimming took off 6 bases at V and 3 bases at J, with 11 bases between the two ends. The CDR3 loop reads CASRVQKDTEAFF. The DNA for the CDR3 is TGTGCCAGCAGAGTACAGAAGGACACTGAAGCTTTCTTT.

Only a few counts were recorded for this clone. The chain recombines TRBV28 with TRBJ2-7, with unresolved D. Germline assignment: CDR1 MDHEN and CDR2 SYDVKM. The ends were cut back, 10 bases at V and 3 bases at J, with 19 bases in the middle. The CDR3 length is 14 residues. CDR3 nucleotides: TGTGCCACCTCCTCGGTTTTAGCCCTCTACGAGCAGTACTTC. Protein sequence: CATSSVLALYEQYF.

This chain joins TRBV4-3 and TRBJ2-3; D gene ambiguous. The V end lost 0 bases, the J end lost 2 bases, and 9 bases lay between the germline ends. This CDR3 spans 15 amino acids. Germline CDR1 is LGHNA and CDR2 is YSLEER. CDR3 bases: TGCGCCAGCAGCCAAGATCAGGTCAACACAGATACGCAGTATTTT. Its translation is CASSQDQVNTDTQYF.